Shown below are 13 T cell receptor beta chains from a single sample sequenced in a study of blood T cell repertoires in COVID-19. Repertoires were generated with immunoSEQ multiplex PCR, while TCRdb's copy carries only in-frame clones and drops some. This sample has around 40,000 clones, with almost 85% found just once. Sequenced input: peripheral blood. These receptors originate from a human donor in a cohort sampled during active COVID-19.

The chain recombines TRBV27 with TRBJ2-7; 14 bases are shared with TRBD2. V was clipped by 5 bases and J by 6 bases; unmatched bases: 3. CDR3 length: 14 amino acids. Germline values: CDR1 MNHEY, CDR2 SMNVEV (reference sequence). The CDR3 region has the DNA TGTGCCAGCAGTCCCGGACTAGCGGGAGGCGAGCAGTACTTC. Translating gives CASSPGLAGGEQYF.

This chain connects TRBV6-5 to TRBJ2-3; 8 nucleotides align to TRBD1. J lost 0 bases, V lost 6 bases, and 5 bases had no gene match. The CDR3 covers 15 residues. Germline loops: CDR1 MNHEY, CDR2 SVGAGI. In nucleotides, the CDR3 is TGTGCCAGCAGACAGGACAGGGCAAGCACAGATACGCAGTATTTT. Its translation is CASRQDRASTDTQYF.

The V and J genes are TRBV6-6 and TRBJ2-7, with 14 bases matching TRBD2. J lost 6 bases, V lost 6 bases, and 4 bases had no gene match. Germline assignment: CDR1 MNHNY and CDR2 SVGAGI (reference sequence). CDR3 length: 14 amino acids. The CDR3 is CASSPGTSGGEQYF. CDR3 DNA: TGTGCCAGCAGCCCCGGGACTAGCGGGGGCGAGCAGTACTTC.

In this sample, this clone turned up a few times. J is TRBJ1-3 and V is TRBV18; D remains ambiguous. The germline gives CDR1 KGHSH, CDR2 LQKENI. CDR3 length: 18 residues. Trimming removed 0 bases from V and 0 bases from J, with 15 bases in between. CDR3 amino acids: CASSPPFSWEGSGNTIYF. DNA for the CDR3: TGTGCCAGCTCACCACCATTTAGCTGGGAGGGCTCTGGAAACACCATATATTTT. The full variable domain, with the rest looked up from reference TRBV18 and TRBJ1-3, is NAGVMQNPRHLVRRRGQEARLRCSPMKGHSHVYWYRQLPEEGLKFMVYLQKENIIDESGMPKERFSAEFPKEGPSILRIQQVVRGDSAAYFCASSPPFSWEGSGNTIYFGEGSWLTVV.

In regard to this clone: Other DNA sequences within the sample encode an identical CDR3. The CDR3 is CASSWGWGQAATDTQYF. CDR3 in DNA: TGCGCCAGCAGCTGGGGGTGGGGACAGGCCGCCACAGATACGCAGTATTTT. This chain links TRBV5-1 with TRBJ2-3, with TRBD1 identical over 8 bases. This CDR3 comprises 17 residues. V was clipped by 3 bases and J by 2 bases; unmatched bases: 11. The germline CDR1 and CDR2 sequences are SGHRS and YFSETQ.

This clone was seen just once. V usage is TRBV27 and J usage is TRBJ2-2; 9 bases align to TRBD1. In germline, CDR1 is MNHEY, CDR2 SMNVEV (reference sequence). The J segment lost 4 bases and the V segment lost 5 bases, leaving 5 bases of the junction unmatched. The CDR3 contains 15 residues. CDR3 protein: CASSPGTGSTGELFF. Written as DNA, the CDR3 is TGTGCCAGCAGTCCCGGGACAGGGTCCACCGGGGAGCTGTTTTTT.

The V call is TRBV30, the J call TRBJ1-1, with TRBD1 identical over 10 bases. CDR1 and CDR2 from the germline V gene are GTSNPN and SVGIG (reference sequence). This CDR3 has 14 amino acids. V shed 5 bases and J 4 bases; nucleotides not matched to a gene: 7. The CDR3 DNA sequence: TGTGCCTGGGGCGGGACAGGGGTCGGCACTGAAGCTTTCTTT. Translation gives CAWGGTGVGTEAFF.

This CDR3 reads CASSLTGTGDNQPQHF. The CDR3 nucleotides read TGTGCCAGCAGCCTGACTGGGACAGGGGACAATCAGCCCCAGCATTTT. This chain uses TRBV5-4 with TRBJ1-5, with TRBD1 matching over 10 bases. Germline CDR1 is SGHNT and CDR2 is YYREEE (reference sequence). V shed 4 bases, J shed 3 bases, and the junction held 7 bases outside the gene matches. The CDR3 has 16 residues.

The V and J genes are TRBV7-2 and TRBJ1-1; weak D call: TRBD1 (6 bases). This CDR3 spans 15 amino acids. Trimming pared 2 bases from V and 1 base from J, leaving 11 bases between. Germline CDR1 is SGHTA and CDR2 is FQGNSA. CDR3: CASSLLGTRNTEAFF. The CDR3 coding sequence is TGTGCCAGCAGCTTACTCGGGACAAGGAACACTGAAGCTTTCTTT.

The chain carries TRBV19 and TRBJ2-7, with D perhaps matching TRBD2 (6 bases). This CDR3 is built from 15 residues. The germline gives CDR1 LNHDA, CDR2 SQIVND (reference sequence). Trimming took 3 bases from V and 4 from J, leaving 16 bases between them. CDR3 in DNA: TGTGCCAGTAGTATGCCGGGGACTCATGAATACGAGCAGTACTTC. Its protein product is CASSMPGTHEYEQYF.

The chain uses TRBV24-1 and TRBJ2-1; D remains ambiguous. Per the germline V gene, CDR1 is KGHDR and CDR2 is SFDVKD. The CDR3 extends over 13 amino acids. Trimming took 2 bases from V and 7 from J, leaving 8 bases between them. CDR3 residues: CATSDSVWNEQFF. The CDR3 bases are TGTGCCACCAGTGATTCGGTTTGGAATGAGCAGTTCTTC.

The chain couples TRBV19 to TRBJ1-6, with D possibly being TRBD1 (5 bases). This CDR3 is 14 amino acids long. CDR1 LNHDA and CDR2 SQIVND come from the germline V gene (reference sequence). Deletions cut 5 bases from V and 6 bases from J, with 11 bases between. The CDR3 nucleotides read TGTGCCAGTAGTGGGTATAGGGGTAATTCACCCCTCCACTTT. Translation: CASSGYRGNSPLHF.

This clone was observed a single time. V usage is TRBV4-1 and J usage is TRBJ1-1; no clear D gene. The V end was cut by 1 base, the J end by 0 bases, with 9 bases between. The CDR3 is 15 residues long. The germline V gene encodes CDR1 MGHRA and CDR2 YSYEKL. The CDR3 is CASSQGSGLNTEAFF. The CDR3 nucleotides read TGCGCCAGCAGCCAAGGCAGCGGGTTGAACACTGAAGCTTTCTTT.